Below, 22 T cell receptor beta chains from the same sample are listed, as sequenced in a study of T cells after yellow fever vaccination. TCRdb re-derived calls from the 5' RACE reads in MiXCR, one entry per CDR3 protein. The table includes just under 600,000 distinct CDR3 sequences, approximately 12% detected once. The sample consisted of PBMCs, taken on the day of the yellow fever booster vaccination. These TCRs come from a man between 25 and 39 years old who received the YFV17D yellow fever vaccine.

This rearrangement joins TRBV20-1 to TRBJ2-3; 10 nucleotides agree with TRBD1. This CDR3 contains 16 residues. Losses at the gene ends were 0 bases for V and 3 bases for J; bases not matched to a gene: 6. The germline V gene has CDR1 DFQATT and CDR2 SNEGSKA (reference sequence). The CDR3 loop reads CSARDLQGQGTDTQYF. CDR3 sequence (DNA): TGCAGTGCTAGAGATCTTCAGGGACAGGGGACAGATACGCAGTATTTT.

This clonotype was counted between two and nine times. The chain couples TRBV10-3 to TRBJ2-1, with 11 bases lining up with TRBD2. The CDR3 is 13 amino acids. Looked up from germline, CDR1 is ENHRY and CDR2 is SYGVKD. Germline trimming cut 10 bases from V and 7 bases from J; bases unmatched to any gene: 6. The CDR3 sequence is CATRLAGLNEQFF. The CDR3 DNA sequence: TGTGCCACTCGACTAGCGGGATTAAATGAGCAGTTCTTC.

The chain links TRBV12-3 or TRBV12-4 to TRBJ2-7, with 8 bases that match TRBD1. V trimming: 6 bases; J trimming: 3 bases; junction bases outside the gene matches: 4. This CDR3 is built from 13 residues. CDR3 residues: CASRTGTGYEQYF. CDR3 bases: TGTGCCAGCAGAACCGGGACAGGCTACGAGCAGTACTTC.

V gene TRBV11-2 combines with J gene TRBJ1-2, with a possible D match to TRBD1 (5 bases). Germline V gives CDR1 SGHAT, CDR2 FQNNGV. The CDR3 extends over 14 amino acids. V was clipped by 4 bases and J by 3 bases, with 12 bases between them. CDR3 in amino acids: CASSSGTGHYGYTF. In nucleotides, the CDR3 is TGTGCCAGCAGCTCCGGGACGGGACACTATGGCTACACCTTC. Full variable domain (outside the CDR3, taken from reference TRBV11-2 and TRBJ1-2): EAGVAQSPRYKIIEKRQSVAFWCNPISGHATLYWYQQILGQGPKLLIQFQNNGVVDDSQLPKDRFSAERLKGVDSTLKIQPAKLEDSAVYLCASSSGTGHYGYTFGSGTRLTVV.

This clonotype was observed a handful of times. The genes are TRBV7-2 and TRBJ2-1; 13 nucleotides line up with TRBD2. From germline, CDR1 is SGHTA and CDR2 FQGNSA. The CDR3 contains 16 residues. V dropped 5 bases and J dropped 2; count of bases not matched to a gene: 3. As DNA, the CDR3 is TGTGCCAGCAGCGTAGGGACTAGCGGGACCTACAATGAGCAGTTCTTC. It encodes CASSVGTSGTYNEQFF.

This chain links TRBV12-3 or TRBV12-4 with TRBJ2-4; D remains unclear. V gave up 3 bases and J gave up 0 bases, with 12 bases separating them. The CDR3 loop spans 16 amino acids. The CDR3 coding sequence is TGTGCCAGCAGTTTTAGGGCGGAACTAGCCAAAAACATTCAGTACTTC. Amino acid sequence: CASSFRAELAKNIQYF.

The CDR3 loop reads CASSPRHGTGELFF. As DNA, the CDR3 is TGTGCCAGCTCACCACGACACGGCACCGGGGAGCTGTTTTTT. This rearrangement joins TRBV18 to TRBJ2-2; D is unresolved. Between the trimmed V and J ends, which lost 1 base and 4 bases, there was a span of 7 bases. Germline CDR1 and CDR2: KGHSH and LQKENI. The CDR3 covers 14 residues.

The chain joins TRBV9 to TRBJ2-2, with 7 bases fitting TRBD2. V lost 0 bases and J lost 3; bases outside the gene matches: 8. Per the germline V gene, CDR1 is SGDLS and CDR2 is YYNGEE. This CDR3 comprises 17 residues. The CDR3 DNA reads TGTGCCAGCAGCGTAGCTAAGCGCGGGAGTGACACCGGGGAGCTGTTTTTT. Translated, it gives CASSVAKRGSDTGELFF.

This clonotype showed up many times. V is TRBV7-9 and J is TRBJ2-7; D is undetermined. Germline assignment: CDR1 SEHNR and CDR2 FQNEAQ (reference sequence). CDR3 size: 11 residues. Deletions cut 4 bases from V and 3 bases from J, with 4 bases between. The chain's CDR3 is CASSYNYEQYF. Written as DNA, the CDR3 is TGTGCCAGCAGCTACAACTACGAGCAGTACTTC.

This clonotype was counted a few times. This chain links TRBV7-9 with TRBJ1-5; D is unresolved. This CDR3 contains 13 residues. V was cut by 5 bases and J by 2 bases, with 7 bases left in between. CDR1 and CDR2 from the germline V gene are SEHNR and FQNEAQ (reference sequence). The CDR3 here is CASSPSGNQPQHF. The DNA for the CDR3 is TGTGCCAGCAGCCCGTCGGGCAATCAGCCCCAGCATTTT.

V is TRBV3-1 and J is TRBJ2-7; TRBD2 matches 9 bases. Germline assignment: CDR1 LGHDT and CDR2 YNNKEL (reference sequence). Trimming cost V 5 bases and J 2 bases; bases outside gene matches: 4. The CDR3 runs to 14 residues. CDR3 sequence: CASSASGATYEQYF. The CDR3 DNA reads as TGTGCCAGCAGCGCTAGCGGGGCAACCTACGAGCAGTACTTC.

V usage is TRBV11-2 and J usage is TRBJ2-5; D is tentatively TRBD1 or TRBD2 (6 bases each). In germline, CDR1 is SGHAT, CDR2 FQNNGV. The CDR3 contains 14 residues. Trimming left V 7 bases short and J 5 bases short, with 17 bases between. The CDR3 nucleotides read TGTGCCAGCACTCGGTACGGGGGCGTTGAGACCCAGTACTTC. Translating gives CASTRYGGVETQYF. Full variable domain (missing parts from reference TRBV11-2 and TRBJ2-5): EAGVAQSPRYKIIEKRQSVAFWCNPISGHATLYWYQQILGQGPKLLIQFQNNGVVDDSQLPKDRFSAERLKGVDSTLKIQPAKLEDSAVYLCASTRYGGVETQYFGPGTRLLVL.

For the CDR3, the DNA is TGCGCCAGCAGCTTGAGCGGGATGGAATCCGGGGAGCTGTTTTTT. It specifies CASSLSGMESGELFF. The V and J genes are TRBV5-1 and TRBJ2-2; 7 bases align to TRBD2. The CDR3 is made up of 15 amino acids. V lost 1 base to trimming and J lost 6 bases; unmatched junction nucleotides: 6. Germline V gene lookup returns CDR1 SGHRS and CDR2 YFSETQ.

The rearrangement links TRBV5-6 to TRBJ2-1; 9 bases agree with TRBD1. J was trimmed by 3 bases and V by 4 bases; bases with no gene match: 5. The germline gives CDR1 SGHDT, CDR2 YYEEEE. The CDR3 consists of 15 residues. The CDR3, as DNA: TGTGCCAGCAGCCTGTGGACAGGGGACTACAATGAGCAGTTCTTC. Translating gives CASSLWTGDYNEQFF.

This clonotype has a count of ten or more. The rearrangement links TRBV6-5 to TRBJ2-1; 8 nucleotides agree with TRBD2. This CDR3 has 17 amino acids. Germline V gene data show CDR1 as MNHEY and CDR2 as SVGAGI. V lost 0 bases and J lost 3; bases outside the gene matches: 7. Here the CDR3 reads CASSYSGLAGIYNEQFF. DNA for the CDR3: TGTGCCAGCAGTTACTCAGGGTTAGCGGGAATCTACAATGAGCAGTTCTTC.

This CDR3 reads CASSTWTGTDTQYF. Written as DNA, the CDR3 is TGTGCCAGCAGCACCTGGACAGGGACAGATACGCAGTATTTT. V gene TRBV7-6 combines with J gene TRBJ2-3, with TRBD1 matching 8 bases. V dropped 5 bases and J dropped 3; count of bases not matched to a gene: 4. Germline CDR1 is SGHVS and CDR2 is FNYEAQ. CDR3 length: 14 amino acids.

The rearrangement links TRBV19 to TRBJ2-7; the D gene could be TRBD1 or TRBD2 (5 bases each). The CDR3 extends over 15 amino acids. Trimming cost V 4 bases and J 3 bases, with 16 bases left between them. CDR1 is LNHDA and CDR2 is SQIVND in the germline V gene (reference sequence). CDR3 loop: CASSRTGTGNYEQYF. CDR3 in DNA: TGTGCCAGTAGTAGGACCGGGACGGGCAACTACGAGCAGTACTTC.

This clonotype showed up just a few times. V usage is TRBV29-1 and J usage is TRBJ2-3; a weak D match, TRBD2 (6 bases). Trimming cost V 7 bases and J 5 bases, with 22 bases left between them. Germline assignment: CDR1 SQVTM and CDR2 ANQGSEA. This CDR3 spans 15 amino acids. The CDR3 nucleotides are TGCAGCGCTAGGGACTCCCCTCCTAGGGGAGATACGCAGTATTTT. It specifies CSARDSPPRGDTQYF.

The chain uses TRBV28 and TRBJ1-6; a possible D gene is TRBD1 (6 bases). This CDR3 is 15 amino acids long. From germline, CDR1 is MDHEN and CDR2 SYDVKM. Trimming took 7 bases from V and 2 from J, leaving 12 bases between them. CDR3: CASMARTAYNSPLHF. The CDR3 DNA reads as TGTGCCAGCATGGCCAGGACAGCCTATAATTCACCCCTCCACTTT.

The gene calls are TRBV10-3 and TRBJ1-2; D remains ambiguous. The CDR3 runs to 12 residues. Between the trimmed V and J ends, which lost 3 bases and 2 bases, there was a span of 4 bases. Germline-derived CDR1 and CDR2 are ENHRY and SYGVKD. This CDR3 reads CAISDPNYGYTF. CDR3 in DNA: TGTGCCATCAGTGACCCGAACTATGGCTACACCTTC.

This chain joins TRBV11-1 and TRBJ2-1, with TRBD2 matching over 14 bases. Trimming cost V 2 bases and J 0 bases; bases outside gene matches: 6. Germline lookup yields CDR1 SGHAT and CDR2 FQDESV (reference sequence). This CDR3 has 19 amino acids. The CDR3 spells CASSLKGTSGSASYNEQFF. The CDR3 nucleotides read TGTGCCAGCAGCTTAAAGGGGACTAGCGGGAGCGCCTCCTACAATGAGCAGTTCTTC.

The chain uses TRBV5-6 and TRBJ2-5; D unclear. V lost 2 bases, J lost 5 bases, and 16 bases lay in between. This CDR3 contains 15 residues. The germline CDR1 and CDR2 sequences are SGHDT and YYEEEE. The CDR3 region is CASSFAGGSGETQYF. CDR3 DNA sequence: TGTGCCAGCAGCTTCGCCGGTGGGTCTGGGGAGACCCAGTACTTC.